A single sample is the source of the 9 T cell receptor beta chains below, sequenced in a study of CD8+ T cells in alopecia areata. The authors extracted RNA and reverse transcribed it into cDNA as the sequencing template. Sequencing used immunoSEQ multiplex PCR; TCRdb keeps in-frame clones, though not all of them. This table has about 150,000 clones, under 60% appearing once. Sequences were derived from CD4+ T cells sorted from blood, sampled at week 0. The receptors stem from a human donor with alopecia areata.

This clone was seen more than once but under ten times. The rearrangement uses TRBV19 and TRBJ2-5, with D perhaps TRBD1 (6 bases). Germline V gene data show CDR1 as LNHDA and CDR2 as SQIVND (reference sequence). The CDR3 runs to 13 residues. With 4 bases removed from V and 5 bases from J, the gap between germline ends came to 11 bases. In nucleotides, the CDR3 is TGTGCCAGTAGTAACCGGGACACGGAGACCCAGTACTTC. Translating gives CASSNRDTETQYF.

The genes are TRBV9 and TRBJ1-4, with no clear D. Germline values: CDR1 SGDLS, CDR2 YYNGEE. Trimming left V 0 bases short and J 6 bases short, with 9 bases between. The CDR3 has 14 residues. This CDR3 is CASSVVAADEKLFF. The DNA of the CDR3 is TGTGCCAGCAGCGTAGTGGCCGCGGATGAAAAACTGTTTTTT.

The chain combines TRBV6-5 with TRBJ1-5, with D hard to call. From germline, CDR1 is MNHEY and CDR2 SVGAGI. V gave up 0 bases and J gave up 5 bases, with 5 bases separating them. The CDR3 sequence is 13 residues long. CDR3 loop: CASSYSEYQPQHF. DNA of the CDR3: TGTGCCAGCAGTTACTCGGAATATCAGCCCCAGCATTTT.

This chain joins TRBV25-1 and TRBJ1-2; D is ambiguous. CDR1 and CDR2 (germline): MGHDK, SYGVNS. The CDR3 runs 13 residues. V was shortened by 6 bases and J by 4 bases, with 12 bases between the two germline ends. The CDR3 spells CASRGVSLYGYTF. The CDR3 DNA follows: TGTGCCAGCAGGGGTGTGTCCCTCTATGGCTACACCTTC.

The CDR3 region has the DNA TGTGCCAGCGCCCGCGGCGGGGATTCTTCCTACGAGCAGTACTTC. Amino acid sequence: CASARGGDSSYEQYF. This chain uses TRBV6-6 with TRBJ2-7; TRBD2 might be the D (6 bases). Trimming took 8 bases from V and 1 from J, leaving 18 bases between them. CDR1 is MNHNY and CDR2 is SVGAGI in the germline V gene (reference sequence). This CDR3 contains 15 residues.

There are a few counts of this clone. The CDR3, as DNA: TGTGCCAGCAGCCCTTATGAGGGGAGTGGCTACACCTTC. Translating it yields CASSPYEGSGYTF. The V call is TRBV14, the J call TRBJ1-2, with TRBD1 as a possible D gene (5 bases). The V end lost 4 bases, the J end lost 7 bases, and 13 bases lay between the germline ends. Germline V gene data show CDR1 as SGHDN and CDR2 as FVKESK. The CDR3 length is 13 residues.

This clone appeared a few times. The J gene is TRBJ1-2, the V gene TRBV7-2, with D perhaps matching TRBD1 (6 bases). The CDR3 loop spans 15 amino acids. V was cut by 2 bases and J by 5 bases, with 15 bases left in between. Germline V gene lookup returns CDR1 SGHTA and CDR2 FQGNSA. CDR3 residues: CASSLFSTGIYGYTF. The CDR3 region has the DNA TGTGCCAGCAGCTTATTCTCGACAGGAATATATGGCTACACCTTC.

This chain links TRBV5-1 with TRBJ1-2; D call uncertain. V was cut by 4 bases and J by 10 bases, with 11 bases left in between. The CDR3 extends over 11 amino acids. Germline V lookup: CDR1 SGHRS, CDR2 YFSETQ. CDR3 loop: CASSEDGFYTF. The DNA for the CDR3 is TGCGCCAGCAGCGAGGACGGATTCTACACCTTC.

The chain combines TRBV29-1 with TRBJ2-5; weak D call: TRBD1 (5 bases). V lost 4 bases and J lost 7, with 16 bases in between. CDR1 is SQVTM and CDR2 is ANQGSEA in the germline V gene. The CDR3 runs 13 residues. CDR3 in DNA: TGCAGCGTTGTTCAGGGTTTCGGTGGGACCCAGTACTTC. As protein: CSVVQGFGGTQYF.